Listed below are T cell receptor beta chains from one sample, sequenced in a study of CD8 T cells in Susac syndrome. Via MiXCR, TCRdb re-called the immunoSEQ multiplex PCR reads, giving one row per CDR3 protein. The sample includes under 200,000 distinct CDR3 sequences, roughly 96% seen only once; the top ten take less than 0.11%. Material: CD4+ T cells from PBMCs. The receptors were gathered from a human donor in good health. The CDR3 runs from the conserved cysteine through the conserved F or W. The D gene is left open where the match is weak. Rows may omit the clone size; those that give it use once, few, many or a size class.

d_gene: .
j_gene: TRBJ1-4
abundance: .
v_gene: TRBV30
len: 14
CDR3aa: CAWSDSSLNEKLFF
CDR3nt: TGTGCCTGGAGCGACAGCAGCCTTAATGAAAAACTGTTTTTT

d_gene: TRBD1
j_gene: TRBJ1-6
abundance: .
v_gene: TRBV20-1
len: 14
CDR3aa: CSAQAGTANSPLHF
CDR3nt: TGCAGTGCTCAAGCCGGGACAGCCAATTCACCCCTCCACTTT

d_gene: .
j_gene: TRBJ2-5
abundance: .
v_gene: TRBV29-1
len: 15
CDR3aa: CSVRTDHLVQETQYF
CDR3nt: TGCAGCGTTCGTACTGATCACCTTGTTCAAGAGACCCAGTACTTC

d_gene: .
j_gene: TRBJ2-7
abundance: .
v_gene: TRBV11-2
len: 14
CDR3aa: CASSVPGQLVGQYF
CDR3nt: TGTGCCAGCAGCGTACCGGGACAACTAGTGGGGCAGTACTTC

d_gene: .
j_gene: TRBJ2-7
abundance: .
v_gene: TRBV15
len: 15
CDR3aa: CATSRDRVQGFEQYF
CDR3nt: TGTGCCACCAGCAGAGATCGGGTACAGGGCTTCGAGCAGTACTTC

d_gene: .
j_gene: TRBJ1-5
abundance: .
v_gene: TRBV20-1
len: 13
CDR3aa: CSARSGGNQPQHF
CDR3nt: TGCAGTGCTAGATCGGGGGGCAATCAGCCCCAGCATTTT

d_gene: .
j_gene: TRBJ2-1
abundance: .
v_gene: TRBV5-1
len: 12
CDR3aa: CASSLATDEQFF
CDR3nt: TGCGCCAGCAGCTTGGCAACGGATGAGCAGTTCTTC

d_gene: TRBD1
j_gene: TRBJ2-5
abundance: .
v_gene: TRBV7-2
len: 15
CDR3aa: CASSRRTGEGETQYF
CDR3nt: TGTGCCAGCAGCCGACGGACAGGGGAAGGAGAGACCCAGTACTTC

d_gene: TRBD2
j_gene: TRBJ2-1
abundance: .
v_gene: TRBV7-2
len: 16
CDR3aa: CASSLGSGRRYNEQFF
CDR3nt: TGTGCCAGCAGCTTGGGGAGCGGGAGGCGCTACAATGAGCAGTTCTTC

d_gene: TRBD1
j_gene: TRBJ1-2
abundance: .
v_gene: TRBV7-8
len: 14
CDR3aa: CASSPTGLIYGYTF
CDR3nt: TGTGCCAGCAGCCCGACAGGGCTCATCTATGGCTACACCTTC

d_gene: TRBD1
j_gene: TRBJ1-1
abundance: .
v_gene: TRBV20-1
len: 16
CDR3aa: CSAPQGSVGFGTEAFF
CDR3nt: TGCAGTGCCCCACAGGGGTCCGTCGGATTTGGCACTGAAGCTTTCTTT

d_gene: TRBD1
j_gene: TRBJ1-5
abundance: .
v_gene: TRBV20-1
len: 15
CDR3aa: CSARKLGQLNQPQHF
CDR3nt: TGCAGTGCTAGAAAGCTGGGACAGCTCAATCAGCCCCAGCATTTT

d_gene: .
j_gene: TRBJ1-2
abundance: .
v_gene: TRBV12-3/TRBV12-4
len: 15
CDR3aa: CASSLADPGQRGYTF
CDR3nt: TGTGCCAGCAGTTTAGCGGACCCAGGCCAACGCGGCTACACCTTC

d_gene: TRBD1
j_gene: TRBJ1-1
abundance: .
v_gene: TRBV10-1
len: 12
CDR3aa: CASSEGQGKAFF
CDR3nt: TGCGCCAGCAGTGAGGGACAGGGGAAAGCTTTCTTT

d_gene: TRBD2
j_gene: TRBJ2-1
abundance: .
v_gene: TRBV6-1
len: 14
CDR3aa: CASLAQPGGNEQFF
CDR3nt: TGTGCCAGCCTAGCACAGCCGGGGGGCAATGAGCAGTTCTTC

d_gene: .
j_gene: TRBJ2-3
abundance: .
v_gene: TRBV3-1
len: 14
CDR3aa: CASSTGLSTGTQYF
CDR3nt: TGTGCCAGCAGCACGGGACTCTCCACGGGTACGCAGTATTTT

d_gene: TRBD2
j_gene: TRBJ2-1
abundance: .
v_gene: TRBV24-1
len: 16
CDR3aa: CATSGLAQSSYNEQFF
CDR3nt: TGTGCCACCAGTGGACTAGCGCAGAGCTCCTACAATGAGCAGTTCTTC

d_gene: .
j_gene: TRBJ1-2
abundance: once
v_gene: TRBV11-2
len: 13
CDR3aa: CASSSTRVGGYTF
CDR3nt: TGTGCCAGCAGCTCCACCAGGGTGGGAGGCTACACCTTC

d_gene: TRBD1
j_gene: TRBJ1-5
abundance: .
v_gene: TRBV3-1
len: 16
CDR3aa: CASSQDWGTGDQPQHF
CDR3nt: TGTGCCAGCAGCCAAGATTGGGGGACAGGGGATCAGCCCCAGCATTTT

d_gene: .
j_gene: TRBJ2-5
abundance: .
v_gene: TRBV19
len: 13
CDR3aa: CASSRGVQETQYF
CDR3nt: TGTGCCAGTAGTAGGGGGGTCCAAGAGACCCAGTACTTC

d_gene: .
j_gene: TRBJ2-1
abundance: once
v_gene: TRBV20-1
len: 14
CDR3aa: CSAYLEGSFDEQFF
CDR3nt: TGCAGTGCCTATCTAGAGGGTAGTTTCGATGAGCAGTTCTTC

d_gene: .
j_gene: TRBJ2-6
abundance: .
v_gene: TRBV4-2
len: 17
CDR3aa: CASSQDALFSGANVLTF
CDR3nt: TGTGCCAGCAGCCAAGATGCCCTCTTCTCTGGGGCCAACGTCCTGACTTTC

d_gene: .
j_gene: TRBJ2-6
abundance: few
v_gene: TRBV2
len: 13
CDR3aa: CASGRSGANVLTF
CDR3nt: TGTGCCAGCGGTCGGTCCGGGGCCAACGTCCTGACTTTC

d_gene: .
j_gene: TRBJ2-5
abundance: .
v_gene: TRBV24-1
len: 15
CDR3aa: CATSDSADLQETQYF
CDR3nt: TGTGCCACCAGTGATTCCGCCGACCTCCAAGAGACCCAGTACTTC

d_gene: .
j_gene: TRBJ2-2
abundance: .
v_gene: TRBV29-1
len: 14
CDR3aa: CSVVDRLNTGELFF
CDR3nt: TGCAGCGTGGTGGACAGACTGAACACCGGGGAGCTGTTTTTT

d_gene: TRBD1
j_gene: TRBJ1-2
abundance: .
v_gene: TRBV20-1
len: 11
CDR3aa: CSAGQGYGYTF
CDR3nt: TGCAGTGCGGGACAGGGCTATGGCTACACCTTC

d_gene: .
j_gene: TRBJ2-7
abundance: .
v_gene: TRBV29-1
len: 12
CDR3aa: CSVPSGGDEQYF
CDR3nt: TGCAGCGTTCCCTCAGGCGGAGATGAGCAGTACTTC

d_gene: .
j_gene: TRBJ2-2
abundance: few
v_gene: TRBV3-1
len: 12
CDR3aa: CASSQEAGELFF
CDR3nt: TGTGCCAGCAGCCAAGAGGCCGGGGAGCTGTTTTTT

d_gene: .
j_gene: TRBJ2-3
abundance: .
v_gene: TRBV7-9
len: 14
CDR3aa: CASQSGTLGDTQYF
CDR3nt: TGTGCCAGTCAGTCGGGGACCCTAGGGGATACGCAGTATTTT

d_gene: TRBD1
j_gene: TRBJ2-7
abundance: .
v_gene: TRBV2
len: 16
CDR3aa: CASSEFGTGRTYEQYF
CDR3nt: TGTGCCAGCAGTGAATTCGGGACAGGGAGAACCTACGAGCAGTACTTC

d_gene: .
j_gene: TRBJ1-5
abundance: .
v_gene: TRBV9
len: 15
CDR3aa: CASSVAGTENQPQHF
CDR3nt: TGTGCCAGCAGCGTAGCCGGGACTGAAAATCAGCCCCAGCATTTT

d_gene: TRBD1
j_gene: TRBJ1-2
abundance: .
v_gene: TRBV20-1
len: 14
CDR3aa: CSASPYGTVYGYTF
CDR3nt: TGCAGTGCTAGTCCTTACGGGACAGTCTATGGCTACACCTTC

d_gene: TRBD1
j_gene: TRBJ1-2
abundance: .
v_gene: TRBV6-5
len: 13
CDR3aa: CASRPTGVRGYTF
CDR3nt: TGTGCCAGCAGACCTACAGGGGTTAGAGGCTACACCTTC

d_gene: TRBD2
j_gene: TRBJ2-1
abundance: .
v_gene: TRBV9
len: 14
CDR3aa: CASSFRLAGDEQFF
CDR3nt: TGTGCCAGCAGCTTCCGACTAGCGGGAGATGAGCAGTTCTTC

d_gene: .
j_gene: TRBJ1-1
abundance: .
v_gene: TRBV30
len: 11
CDR3aa: CAWREGAEAFF
CDR3nt: TGTGCCTGGAGGGAGGGTGCTGAAGCTTTCTTT

d_gene: .
j_gene: TRBJ1-1
abundance: .
v_gene: TRBV20-1
len: 13
CDR3aa: CSARRSDNTEAFF
CDR3nt: TGCAGTGCTCGGCGGTCTGACAACACTGAAGCTTTCTTT